The rows below give T cell receptor beta chains drawn from one sample of a study of T-cell memory formation after mild COVID-19. One entry per CDR3 protein, called by TCRdb with MiXCR from the 5' RACE reads. The sample records tens of thousands of distinct CDR3 sequences, about 14% being singletons. Sequencing was performed on PBMCs or a T cell subset sorted from them (not recorded which). These receptors were obtained from a man between 18 and 29 years old who had mild COVID-19 (a few samples of this study predate the infection). Cell type and time point are not known. Both conserved end residues are part of each CDR3. Not all rows give a size; the values are once, few, many and, for expanded clones, a class.

len: 18; abundance: -; v_gene: TRBV5-1; CDR3aa: CASSFDNNRVSGANVLTF
len: 15; abundance: many; v_gene: TRBV4-1; CDR3aa: CASSQEVVSSYEQYF
len: 15; abundance: many; v_gene: TRBV4-1; CDR3aa: CASSHPGGSGTEAFF
len: 16; abundance: few; v_gene: TRBV12-3/TRBV12-4; CDR3aa: CASSLAVLSSTDTQYF
len: 15; abundance: few; v_gene: TRBV6-5; CDR3aa: CASSYSGTGLEEQYF
len: 13; abundance: many; v_gene: TRBV5-4; CDR3aa: CASSSYEAFGQFF
len: 13; abundance: few; v_gene: TRBV7-9; CDR3aa: CASELAPKNIQYF
len: 16; abundance: -; v_gene: TRBV6-1; CDR3aa: CASSEVGGGWNQPQHF
len: 12; abundance: few; v_gene: TRBV28; CDR3aa: CASSSLQGEAFF
len: 13; abundance: -; v_gene: TRBV28; CDR3aa: CASSLPGPMAQHF
len: 15; abundance: -; v_gene: TRBV20-1; CDR3aa: CSASPSSGGPSTQYF
len: 13; abundance: -; v_gene: TRBV7-6; CDR3aa: CASSANQGAEAFF
len: 13; abundance: -; v_gene: TRBV24-1; CDR3aa: CATSGAGTGELFF
len: 16; abundance: few; v_gene: TRBV4-2; CDR3aa: CASSQDPGLASNEQFF
len: 13; abundance: many; v_gene: TRBV20-1; CDR3aa: CSPRDRRSYEQYF
len: 18; abundance: -; v_gene: TRBV3-1; CDR3aa: CASSPLLAGGENTGELFF
len: 16; abundance: few; v_gene: TRBV7-9; CDR3aa: CASSLDVTGRDTEAFF
len: 15; abundance: few; v_gene: TRBV13; CDR3aa: CASSLPGQGADEQFF
len: 15; abundance: few; v_gene: TRBV24-1; CDR3aa: CATSDGTSGTDTQYF
len: 15; abundance: -; v_gene: TRBV30; CDR3aa: CAWNGLANFPDTQYF
len: 17; abundance: few; v_gene: TRBV6-5; CDR3aa: CASSYTGSGGNGETQYF
len: 15; abundance: -; v_gene: TRBV4-1; CDR3aa: CASSQTGSESRGYTF
len: 15; abundance: -; v_gene: TRBV27; CDR3aa: CASSDTSGGFYEQYF
len: 15; abundance: -; v_gene: TRBV7-9; CDR3aa: CASSLATVYNYGYTF
len: 14; abundance: -; v_gene: TRBV12-3/TRBV12-4; CDR3aa: CASSFGGEVDTQYF
len: 9; abundance: few; v_gene: TRBV23-1; CDR3aa: CASNLTQYF
len: 13; abundance: -; v_gene: TRBV27; CDR3aa: CASSLLGAHEQYF
len: 14; abundance: few; v_gene: TRBV29-1; CDR3aa: CSVEGVGKDNEQFF
len: 12; abundance: few; v_gene: TRBV6-2/TRBV6-3; CDR3aa: CASSYRAKPQHF
len: 15; abundance: -; v_gene: TRBV11-2; CDR3aa: CASSLDFRDQETQYF
len: 12; abundance: -; v_gene: TRBV6-2/TRBV6-3; CDR3aa: CASSYPAGEAFF
len: 12; abundance: -; v_gene: TRBV6-2/TRBV6-3; CDR3aa: CASSYGATEAFF
len: 14; abundance: many; v_gene: TRBV18; CDR3aa: CASSPAGNTGELFF
len: 16; abundance: few; v_gene: TRBV12-3/TRBV12-4; CDR3aa: CASSFGTGGWNQPQHF
len: 14; abundance: -; v_gene: TRBV6-5; CDR3aa: CASSYGGAYNEQFF
len: 14; abundance: few; v_gene: TRBV15; CDR3aa: CATSSQMGHQPQHF
len: 14; abundance: few; v_gene: TRBV18; CDR3aa: CASSLTGGYYGYTF
len: 13; abundance: many; v_gene: TRBV4-1; CDR3aa: CASSWIGGNTIYF
len: 23; abundance: -; v_gene: TRBV7-9; CDR3aa: CASSFKSHWRGSARESSTGELFF
len: 12; abundance: -; v_gene: TRBV10-2; CDR3aa: CASSGGLYEQYF
len: 16; abundance: -; v_gene: TRBV5-1; CDR3aa: CASSFWTSGGTDTQYF
len: 12; abundance: -; v_gene: TRBV2; CDR3aa: CASRLIQETQYF
len: 15; abundance: -; v_gene: TRBV27; CDR3aa: CASSFGLAGVYIQYF
len: 15; abundance: -; v_gene: TRBV5-5; CDR3aa: CASSSIIGVNYGYTF
len: 11; abundance: few; v_gene: TRBV12-3/TRBV12-4; CDR3aa: CASSANGELFF
len: 15; abundance: few; v_gene: TRBV20-1; CDR3aa: CSANDRDMSGNTIYF
len: 15; abundance: few; v_gene: TRBV7-2; CDR3aa: CASSSTRTVEETQYF
len: 9; abundance: -; v_gene: TRBV5-1; CDR3aa: CASCVRLHF